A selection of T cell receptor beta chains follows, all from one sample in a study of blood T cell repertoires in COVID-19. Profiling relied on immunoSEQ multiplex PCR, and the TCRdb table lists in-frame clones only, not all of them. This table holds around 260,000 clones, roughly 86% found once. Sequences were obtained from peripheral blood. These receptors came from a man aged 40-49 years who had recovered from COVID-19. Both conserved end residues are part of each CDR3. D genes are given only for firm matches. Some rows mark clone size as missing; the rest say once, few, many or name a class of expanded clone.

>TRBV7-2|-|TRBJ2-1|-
CASSLGRGQSSYNEQFF
TGTGCCAGCAGCCTAGGGAGGGGACAGAGCTCCTACAATGAGCAGTTCTTC
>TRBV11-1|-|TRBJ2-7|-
CASSLYGSSPYEQYF
TGTGCCAGCAGCTTATACGGGAGCTCCCCCTACGAGCAGTACTTC
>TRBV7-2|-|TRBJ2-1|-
CASSLATGLALFEQFF
TGTGCCAGCAGCCTAGCGACAGGGTTGGCATTATTTGAGCAGTTCTTC
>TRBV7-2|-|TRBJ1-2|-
CASSLSWGGNYGYTF
TGTGCCAGCAGCTTATCCTGGGGGGGGAACTATGGCTACACCTTC
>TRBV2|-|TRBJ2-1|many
CARTTDYNEQFF
TGTGCCAGAACGACAGACTACAATGAGCAGTTCTTC
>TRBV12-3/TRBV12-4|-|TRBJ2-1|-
CASSLGYRGEQFF
TGTGCCAGCAGTTTAGGGTATCGCGGAGAGCAGTTCTTC
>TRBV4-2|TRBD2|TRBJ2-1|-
CASSQGAVVARAGYNEQFF
TGTGCCAGCAGCCAAGGGGCAGTCGTCGCCCGAGCGGGGTACAATGAGCAGTTCTTC
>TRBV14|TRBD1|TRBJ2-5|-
CASSNPGTGGLETQYF
TGTGCCAGCAGCAACCCCGGGACAGGGGGCTTAGAGACCCAGTACTTC
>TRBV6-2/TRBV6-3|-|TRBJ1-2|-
CASSYPDYGYTF
TGTGCCAGCAGTTACCCGGACTATGGCTACACCTTC
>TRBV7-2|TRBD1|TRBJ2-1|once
CASSLDRGRGSHNEQFF
TGTGCCAGCAGCTTAGATAGGGGCAGGGGGTCCCACAATGAGCAGTTCTTC
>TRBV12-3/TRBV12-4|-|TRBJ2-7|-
CASRRDSAYEQYF
TGTGCCAGCCGAAGAGACTCGGCTTACGAGCAGTACTTC
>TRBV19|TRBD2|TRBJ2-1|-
CASSSPTSGTYNEQFF
TGTGCCAGTAGTTCCCCGACTAGCGGGACCTACAATGAGCAGTTCTTC
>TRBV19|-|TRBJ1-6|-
CASQGSNSPLHF
TGTGCCAGTCAGGGAAGCAATTCACCCCTCCACTTT
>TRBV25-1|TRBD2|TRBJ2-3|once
CASSDNSGATDTQYF
TGTGCCAGCAGTGACAATAGCGGGGCCACAGATACGCAGTATTTT
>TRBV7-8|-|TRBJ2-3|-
CASSPRDSSEYF
TGTGCCAGCAGCCCCAGGGACTCCTCTGAGTATTTT
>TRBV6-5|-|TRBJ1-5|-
CASSLDSFQRQPQHF
TGTGCCAGCAGCCTGGACAGTTTTCAAAGACAGCCCCAGCATTTT
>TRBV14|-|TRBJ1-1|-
CASSQATVSAGSPEAFF
TGTGCCAGCAGCCAAGCAACAGTCTCGGCGGGTAGTCCTGAAGCTTTCTTT
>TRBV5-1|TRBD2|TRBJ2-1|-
CASRSQRELPYNEQFF
TGCGCCAGCAGGAGTCAGCGGGAGTTGCCCTACAATGAGCAGTTCTTC
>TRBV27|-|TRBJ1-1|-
CASTDRGVRGNTEAFF
TGTGCCAGCACTGACCGTGGGGTGCGGGGGAACACTGAAGCTTTCTTT
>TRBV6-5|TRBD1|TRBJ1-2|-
CASSYRRDRAYGYTF
TGTGCCAGCAGTTACAGACGGGACAGGGCCTATGGCTACACCTTC
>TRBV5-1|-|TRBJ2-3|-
CASSLRGGVGDTQYF
TGCGCCAGCAGCTTGCGCGGCGGGGTTGGAGATACGCAGTATTTT
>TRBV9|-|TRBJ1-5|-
CASSQGWNQPQHF
TGTGCCAGCAGCCAGGGGTGGAATCAGCCCCAGCATTTT
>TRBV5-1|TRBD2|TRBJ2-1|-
CASSPGLAGVNNEQFF
TGCGCCAGCAGCCCGGGGCTAGCGGGAGTAAACAATGAGCAGTTCTTC
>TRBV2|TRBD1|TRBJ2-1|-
CASRTTGGQFF
TGTGCCAGCAGAACGACAGGGGGCCAGTTCTTC
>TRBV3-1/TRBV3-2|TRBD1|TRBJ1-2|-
CASSLNRGRQGYGYTF
TGTGCCAGCAGCCTTAACAGGGGGCGGCAGGGCTATGGCTACACCTTC